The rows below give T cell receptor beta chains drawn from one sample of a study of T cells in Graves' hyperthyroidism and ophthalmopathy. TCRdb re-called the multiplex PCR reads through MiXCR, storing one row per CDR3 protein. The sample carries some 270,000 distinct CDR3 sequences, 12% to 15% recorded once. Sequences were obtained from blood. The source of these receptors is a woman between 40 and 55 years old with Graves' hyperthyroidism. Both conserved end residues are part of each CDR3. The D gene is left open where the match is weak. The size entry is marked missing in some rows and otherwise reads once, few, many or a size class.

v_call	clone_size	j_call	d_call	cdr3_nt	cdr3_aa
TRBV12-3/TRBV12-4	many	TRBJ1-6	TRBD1	TGTGCCAGCAGCGGACAGGGTCAATCTCCCCTCCACTTT	CASSGQGQSPLHF
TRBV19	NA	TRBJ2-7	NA	TGTGCCAGTAGTATGACTCGGGGGCGCGAGCAGTACTTC	CASSMTRGREQYF
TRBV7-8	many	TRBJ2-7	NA	TGTGCCAGCAGCTTAAACCTATACTACGAGCAGTACTTC	CASSLNLYYEQYF
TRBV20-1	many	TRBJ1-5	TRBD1	TGCAGTGCTAACAGGGGTAATCAGCCCCAGCATTTT	CSANRGNQPQHF
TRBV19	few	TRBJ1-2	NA	TGTGCCAGTAGTCTGTCAGGGCGGGATGGCTACACCTTC	CASSLSGRDGYTF
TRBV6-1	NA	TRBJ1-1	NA	TGTGCCAGCAGTGAGATTGCTTTCTTT	CASSEIAFF
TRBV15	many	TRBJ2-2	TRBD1	TGTGCCACCAGCAGAGATAGGGGACAGGCCCTCACCGGGGAGCTGTTTTTT	CATSRDRGQALTGELFF
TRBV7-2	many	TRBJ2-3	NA	TGTGCCAGCAGCTTGTTAGGGGGCACAGATACGCAGTATTTT	CASSLLGGTDTQYF
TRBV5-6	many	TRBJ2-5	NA	TGTGCCAGCAGCCTCGGAGGCGGCTGGGGGACCCAGTACTTC	CASSLGGGWGTQYF
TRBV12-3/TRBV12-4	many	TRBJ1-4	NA	TGTGCCAGCAATTCGGCGGATGAAAAACTGTTTTTT	CASNSADEKLFF